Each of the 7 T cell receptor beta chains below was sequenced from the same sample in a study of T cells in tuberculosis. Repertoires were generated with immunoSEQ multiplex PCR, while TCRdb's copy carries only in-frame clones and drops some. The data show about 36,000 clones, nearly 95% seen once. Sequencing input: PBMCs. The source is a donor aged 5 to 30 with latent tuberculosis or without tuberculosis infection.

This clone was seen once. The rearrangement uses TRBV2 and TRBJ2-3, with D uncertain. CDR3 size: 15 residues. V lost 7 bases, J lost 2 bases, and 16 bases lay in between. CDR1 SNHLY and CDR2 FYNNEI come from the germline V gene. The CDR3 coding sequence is TGTGCCAGCATGCCTTTCGGCGGAGACACAGATACGCAGTATTTT. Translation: CASMPFGGDTDTQYF.

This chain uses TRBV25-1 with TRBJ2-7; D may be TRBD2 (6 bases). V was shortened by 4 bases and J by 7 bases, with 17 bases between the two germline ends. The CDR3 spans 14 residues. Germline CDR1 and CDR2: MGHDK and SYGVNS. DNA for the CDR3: TGTGCCAGCAGTGTCCGGGACTCTTCAGCGGAGCAGTACTTC. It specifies CASSVRDSSAEQYF.

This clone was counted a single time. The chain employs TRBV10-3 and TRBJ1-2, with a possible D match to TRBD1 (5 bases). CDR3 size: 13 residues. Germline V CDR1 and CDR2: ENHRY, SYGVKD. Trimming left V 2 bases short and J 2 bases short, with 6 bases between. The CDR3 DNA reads TGTGCCATCAGTGAGGGGGGGAACTATGGCTACACCTTC. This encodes CAISEGGNYGYTF.

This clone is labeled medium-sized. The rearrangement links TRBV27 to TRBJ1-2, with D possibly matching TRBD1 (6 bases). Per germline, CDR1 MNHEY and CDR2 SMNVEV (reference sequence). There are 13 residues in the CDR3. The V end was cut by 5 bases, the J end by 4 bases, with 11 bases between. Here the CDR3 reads CASSRTGIYGYTF. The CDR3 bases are TGTGCCAGCAGTCGTACAGGGATCTATGGCTACACCTTC.

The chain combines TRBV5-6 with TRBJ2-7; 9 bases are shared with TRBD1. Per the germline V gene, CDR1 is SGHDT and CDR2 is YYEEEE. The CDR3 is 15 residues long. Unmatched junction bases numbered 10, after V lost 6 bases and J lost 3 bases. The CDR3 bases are TGTGCCAGCACCCCCGGGACAGGGACCAACTACGAGCAGTACTTC. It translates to CASTPGTGTNYEQYF.

The CDR3 reads CASSVEVGDGGYTF. CDR3 coding DNA: TGTGCCAGCAGCGTAGAGGTAGGGGATGGTGGCTACACCTTC. The chain links TRBV9 to TRBJ1-2; TRBD1 might be the D (5 bases). Germline V gene sequence: CDR1 SGDLS, CDR2 YYNGEE. Trimming pared 0 bases from V and 7 bases from J, leaving 13 bases between. There are 14 residues in the CDR3.

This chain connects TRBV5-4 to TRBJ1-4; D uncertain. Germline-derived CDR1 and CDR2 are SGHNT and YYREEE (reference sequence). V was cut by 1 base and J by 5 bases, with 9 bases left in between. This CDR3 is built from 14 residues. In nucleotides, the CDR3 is TGTGCCAGCAGCTTGCTCCAGGAAAATGAAAAACTGTTTTTT. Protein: CASSLLQENEKLFF.